What follows are 10 T cell receptor beta chains derived from one specimen sequenced in a study of chemoradiotherapy in HPV16-positive cancers. The repertoire was sequenced with immunoSEQ multiplex PCR; TCRdb's copy has only in-frame clones and lacks some. The sample includes 20,000 to 25,000 clones, approximately 95% of them seen just once. The sample was taken from a patient who underwent chemoradiotherapy. All receptors derive from a human donor with HPV-associated anogenital cancer.

CDR3 sequence (DNA): TGTGCCACCAGCAGAGATTCTCAGCCCCAGCATTTT. Residues: CATSRDSQPQHF. The chain combines TRBV15 with TRBJ1-5, with D hard to call. V dropped 0 bases and J dropped 6 bases, with 3 bases sitting between them. The germline V gene encodes CDR1 LNHNV and CDR2 YYDKDF (reference sequence). CDR3 length: 12 residues.

The chain joins TRBV15 to TRBJ2-7, with 8 bases lining up with TRBD2. This CDR3 is built from 14 residues. V lost 5 bases and J lost 5; bases outside the gene matches: 8. Germline assignment: CDR1 LNHNV and CDR2 YYDKDF (reference sequence). The chain's CDR3 is CATSRGGNINEQYF. For the CDR3, the DNA is TGTGCCACCAGCCGGGGGGGGAATATTAACGAGCAGTACTTC.

The chain recombines TRBV18 with TRBJ2-4, with 8 bases identical to TRBD1. Germline V lookup: CDR1 KGHSH, CDR2 LQKENI. The CDR3 is 14 amino acids. J was trimmed by 8 bases and V by 0 bases; bases with no gene match: 3. The chain's CDR3 is CASSPPPGGDIQYF. DNA for the CDR3: TGTGCCAGCTCACCACCGCCAGGGGGCGACATTCAGTACTTC.

V is TRBV14 and J is TRBJ2-7; maybe TRBD2 (5 bases). The CDR3 length is 13 residues. The V and J ends lost 4 bases and 3 bases respectively, with 10 bases between them. CDR1 is SGHDN and CDR2 is FVKESK in the germline V gene. The CDR3 sequence is CASSPGIYYEQYF. CDR3 nucleotides: TGTGCCAGCAGCCCCGGGATTTACTACGAGCAGTACTTC.

The rearrangement uses TRBV30 and TRBJ2-2; 8 positions match TRBD1. The CDR3 runs to 15 residues. CDR1 is GTSNPN, CDR2 SVGIG, per germline (reference sequence). Trimming removed 4 bases from V and 6 bases from J; junction bases left unmatched: 10. CDR3 sequence reads: CAWTGPGGGSGELFF. In nucleotides, the CDR3 is TGTGCCTGGACCGGGCCAGGGGGCGGGTCCGGGGAGCTGTTTTTT.

The chain is built from TRBV27 and TRBJ1-5; D may be TRBD1 (5 bases). The CDR3 totals 12 residues. V shed 6 bases and J shed 7 bases, with 10 bases lying between them. Germline values: CDR1 MNHEY, CDR2 SMNVEV (reference sequence). In DNA form, the CDR3 reads TGTGCCAGCAGCCTTGGGGGGCAGCCCCAGCATTTT. Its translation is CASSLGGQPQHF.

The rearrangement links TRBV19 to TRBJ2-1; tentatively, D is TRBD2 (6 bases). The CDR3 has 13 residues. With 6 bases removed from V and 6 bases from J, the gap between germline ends came to 12 bases. CDR1 LNHDA and CDR2 SQIVND come from the germline V gene (reference sequence). CDR3 DNA sequence: TGTGCCAGTAGCCTACCGGGACTCAATGAGCAGTTCTTC. Translating it yields CASSLPGLNEQFF.

The chain carries TRBV28 and TRBJ1-1; D unresolved. The CDR3 runs 12 residues. Trimming pared 2 bases from V and 3 bases from J, leaving 4 bases between. The V gene's germline CDR1 is MDHEN and CDR2 SYDVKM. The chain's CDR3 is CASSLRDTEAFF. The CDR3 region has the DNA TGTGCCAGCAGTTTACGGGACACTGAAGCTTTCTTT.

A single count supports this clone. The chain joins TRBV7-2 to TRBJ2-1; D is perhaps TRBD1 (8 bases). The CDR3 is 16 residues long. CDR1 and CDR2 from the germline V gene are SGHTA and FQGNSA. The ends were cut back, 5 bases at V and 2 bases at J, with 16 bases in the middle. The CDR3 region is CASSQGQGGTYNEQFF. The DNA for the CDR3 is TGTGCCAGCAGCCAAGGACAGGGAGGGACCTACAATGAGCAGTTCTTC.

V usage is TRBV7-2 and J usage is TRBJ2-7; TRBD1 is a possible D gene (5 bases). CDR3 length: 14 residues. V was shortened by 1 base and J by 0 bases, with 7 bases between the two germline ends. Germline assignment: CDR1 SGHTA and CDR2 FQGNSA. The CDR3 sequence: CASSLETVSYEQYF. In DNA, the CDR3 is TGTGCCAGCAGCTTAGAGACAGTCTCCTACGAGCAGTACTTC.